This entry lists 17 T cell receptor beta chains sequenced from one sample in a study of cytomegalovirus exposure and HLA in healthy donors (dated by TCRdb to the late 2010s). The method was the immunoSEQ multiplex PCR assay. The multiplex PCR relied on a mix of 60 forward primers for TCR Vbeta segments and 13 reverse primers for TCR Jbeta segments. Sourced from immuneACCESS, this table was stored by TCRdb with only in-frame sequences that have V and J called. A share of the clones is absent; for the studies checked, an unresolved V gene accounts for under half, and the remainder has no known explanation. The sample has about 110,000 clones on record, roughly 70% of them singletons. Of the sample, 2.5% to 3% falls within the top ten clones. The sequenced material came from PBMCs. These receptors were taken from a male donor in good health and CMV-seropositive.

The V and J genes are TRBV5-1 and TRBJ2-7; TRBD2 matches 16 bases. V was pared by 7 bases and J by 3 bases, with 10 bases of the junction left unmatched. Germline V gives CDR1 SGHRS, CDR2 YFSETQ. The CDR3 runs 17 residues. Here the CDR3 DNA reads TGCGCCAGCCCCGGGACTAGCGGGAGGGCCCCAGACTACGAGCAGTACTTC. Its translation is CASPGTSGRAPDYEQYF.

The rearrangement links TRBV5-1 to TRBJ1-2; 10 bases match TRBD1. CDR1 and CDR2 (germline): SGHRS, YFSETQ. The CDR3 extends over 15 amino acids. With V trimmed by 4 bases and J by 2 bases, 5 bases remained unmatched. The CDR3 spells CASSRGQGFNYGYTF. The CDR3 DNA follows: TGCGCCAGCAGCAGGGGACAGGGGTTCAACTATGGCTACACCTTC.

The rearrangement joins TRBV9 to TRBJ2-7, with 9 bases that match TRBD2. CDR3 length: 14 residues. After removal of 2 bases from V and 2 bases from J, the junction contained 2 bases not matched to a gene. CDR1 and CDR2 from the germline V gene are SGDLS and YYNGEE. CDR3 residues: CASSVTSGPYEQYF. The CDR3 nucleotides read TGTGCCAGCAGCGTGACTAGCGGCCCCTACGAGCAGTACTTC.

This rearrangement joins TRBV7-2 to TRBJ2-7, with D possibly matching TRBD2 (6 bases). Germline loops: CDR1 SGHTA, CDR2 FQGNSA. The length of the CDR3 is 17 residues. Trimming removed 1 base at V and 0 bases at J, with 16 bases between. This CDR3 is CASSLGGAGRSSYEQYF. CDR3 bases: TGTGCCAGCAGCTTAGGCGGGGCGGGACGCTCCTCCTACGAGCAGTACTTC.

The rearrangement uses TRBV2 and TRBJ2-7; D might be TRBD2 (7 bases). Per germline, CDR1 SNHLY and CDR2 FYNNEI. This CDR3 comprises 14 residues. The V gene lost 4 bases and the J gene lost 3 bases, with 13 bases spanning the gap. CDR3 sequence: CASSVGGAGYEQYF. The CDR3 DNA reads as TGTGCCAGCAGTGTAGGGGGGGCGGGCTACGAGCAGTACTTC.

V is TRBV28 and J is TRBJ1-5, with 9 bases that match TRBD1. The CDR3 extends over 15 amino acids. J gave up 3 bases and V 3 bases, and 3 bases lay outside the gene matches. CDR1 and CDR2 (germline): MDHEN, SYDVKM. The CDR3 sequence: CASSFGTGLNQPQHF. Here the CDR3 DNA reads TGTGCCAGCAGTTTTGGGACAGGGCTCAATCAGCCCCAGCATTTT. Variable domain in full (rest from reference TRBV28 and TRBJ1-5): DVKVTQSSRYLVKRTGEKVFLECVQDMDHENMFWYRQDPGLGLRLIYFSYDVKMKEKGDIPEGYSVSREKKERFSLILESASTNQTSMYLCASSFGTGLNQPQHFGDGTRLSIL.

The chain employs TRBV5-6 and TRBJ1-5, with D tentatively TRBD1 (5 bases). Germline CDR1 reads SGHDT; CDR2 reads YYEEEE. The V gene lost 1 base and the J gene lost 2 bases, with 10 bases spanning the gap. The CDR3 is 15 residues long. DNA for the CDR3: TGTGCCAGCAGCTTGAGGGGATCCGGCAATCAGCCCCAGCATTTT. Translation: CASSLRGSGNQPQHF.

The genes are TRBV28 and TRBJ2-1; the D is unclear. V lost 5 bases to trimming and J lost 0 bases, with 14 bases between them. Germline V gene sequence: CDR1 MDHEN, CDR2 SYDVKM. The CDR3 runs to 16 residues. Here the CDR3 DNA reads TGTGCCAGCAGTAACCGAAGTTTCAGCTCCTACAATGAGCAGTTCTTC. Amino acid sequence: CASSNRSFSSYNEQFF.

The rearrangement uses TRBV11-1 and TRBJ2-1; TRBD2 aligns across 9 bases. The CDR3 has 15 amino acids. Trimming cost V 4 bases and J 7 bases; bases outside gene matches: 8. Germline V gene sequence: CDR1 SGHAT, CDR2 FQDESV (reference sequence). The CDR3 region is CASSSIAGVGNEQFF. Here the CDR3 DNA reads TGTGCCAGCAGCTCCATAGCGGGAGTGGGTAATGAGCAGTTCTTC. Full variable domain (missing parts from reference TRBV11-1 and TRBJ2-1): EAEVAQSPRYKITEKSQAVAFWCDPISGHATLYWYRQILGQGPELLVQFQDESVVDDSQLPKDRFSAERLKGVDSTLKIQPAELGDSAMYLCASSSIAGVGNEQFFGPGTRLTVL.

The genes are TRBV5-1 and TRBJ2-2; D might be TRBD2 (7 bases). Trimming pared 5 bases from V and 5 bases from J, leaving 16 bases between. Germline values: CDR1 SGHRS, CDR2 YFSETQ. This CDR3 spans 15 amino acids. This CDR3 reads CASRWREQGTGELFF. CDR3 bases: TGCGCCAGCAGGTGGCGGGAGCAGGGGACCGGGGAGCTGTTTTTT.

The J gene is TRBJ1-1, the V gene TRBV19; weak D call: TRBD1 (5 bases). V lost 4 bases to trimming and J lost 1 base, with 7 bases between them. The CDR3 spans 13 residues. Germline V gene data show CDR1 as LNHDA and CDR2 as SQIVND (reference sequence). The CDR3 sequence is CASSTGGNTEAFF. The DNA for the CDR3 is TGTGCCAGTAGTACGGGGGGGAACACTGAAGCTTTCTTT.

J is TRBJ1-2 and V is TRBV25-1; 7 positions match TRBD1. Losses at the gene ends were 10 bases for V and 6 bases for J; bases not matched to a gene: 11. The CDR3 loop spans 13 amino acids. CDR1 MGHDK and CDR2 SYGVNS come from the germline V gene. CDR3 sequence: CATYLDRLDGYTF. The DNA for the CDR3 is TGTGCCACCTACCTGGACAGGCTCGATGGCTACACCTTC.

The gene calls are TRBV20-1 and TRBJ1-2; D not resolved. The CDR3 length is 10 residues. CDR1 is DFQATT, CDR2 SNEGSKA, per germline (reference sequence). V lost 4 bases and J 7 bases, leaving 7 bases between the germline ends. The CDR3 bases are TGCAGTGCTACTTCGGGTGGCTACACCTTC. It codes for CSATSGGYTF.

CDR3 sequence reads: CASSDGLGQGMGANVLTF. In DNA form, the CDR3 reads TGTGCCAGCAGTGACGGGTTGGGACAGGGGATGGGGGCCAACGTCCTGACTTTC. The chain uses TRBV6-4 and TRBJ2-6, with 10 nucleotides matching TRBD1. The CDR3 spans 18 residues. CDR1 is MRHNA and CDR2 is SNTAGT in the germline V gene. The junction had 8 bases not matched to a gene; V was cut back by 2 bases and J by 4 bases.

In this sample, this clone turned up once. V is TRBV18 and J is TRBJ1-3, with D tentatively TRBD1 (5 bases). CDR3 size: 15 residues. V lost 5 bases and J lost 0, with 11 bases in between. Germline V gene lookup returns CDR1 KGHSH and CDR2 LQKENI. CDR3 nucleotide sequence: TGTGCCAGCTCAATACAGGTCCGCTCTGGAAACACCATATATTTT. Its translation is CASSIQVRSGNTIYF.

The chain has TRBV27 and TRBJ2-3; perhaps TRBD2 as D (7 bases). The CDR3 covers 13 residues. V dropped 7 bases and J dropped 9 bases, with 17 bases sitting between them. Germline assignment: CDR1 MNHEY and CDR2 SMNVEV (reference sequence). The CDR3, as DNA: TGTGCCAGCACCCGAGTGGGGGGGGGCACGCAGTATTTT. This gives the protein CASTRVGGGTQYF.

This chain uses TRBV27 with TRBJ2-5, with 10 bases identical to TRBD1. The V gene's germline CDR1 is MNHEY and CDR2 SMNVEV (reference sequence). Unmatched junction bases numbered 3, after V lost 4 bases and J lost 1 base. The CDR3 runs to 15 residues. CDR3 nucleotides: TGTGCCAGCAGTTCGCGGGACAGGGGCCAAGAGACCCAGTACTTC. The encoded protein is CASSSRDRGQETQYF.